This TCR beta chain was identified in a study of T-cell reconstitution after alpha-beta-depleted transplantation in children. General study findings and limits: Elevated TCRbeta diversity at day 60 was traced, in some patients, to surviving recipient T cells and thymic progenitors. Newly produced T cells mostly provided counts and TCRbeta diversity after one year, as hyperexpanded clones declined. Expanded graft clones numbering several hundred reportedly gave rise to alpha-beta T cells about two months after transplant.

V lost 6 bases and J lost 0; bases outside the gene matches: 7. This CDR3 region has 17 residues. This clonotype was counted at least ten times. Its antigen remains unknown. Unique molecular identifiers were used in preparing the TCRbeta library. TCRdb re-derived calls from the PCR reads in MiXCR, one entry per CDR3 protein. In the table there are about 640,000 distinct CDR3 sequences, 10% to 15% of which are singletons. This TCR derives from a male patient between 5 and 17 years old who had a stem cell transplant for acute myeloid leukemia, so the T cells may come from the graft donor. The material was PBMCs, mostly from graft donor cells, obtained 360 days after TCRalphabeta/CD19-depleted stem cell transplant. This chain connects TRBV12-3 or TRBV12-4 to TRBJ2-3; 12 bases match TRBD2. In DNA form, the CDR3 reads TGTGCCAGCAGCCTTAGACTAGCGGGAGTTAGCACAGATACGCAGTATTTT. This gives the protein CASSLRLAGVSTDTQYF.